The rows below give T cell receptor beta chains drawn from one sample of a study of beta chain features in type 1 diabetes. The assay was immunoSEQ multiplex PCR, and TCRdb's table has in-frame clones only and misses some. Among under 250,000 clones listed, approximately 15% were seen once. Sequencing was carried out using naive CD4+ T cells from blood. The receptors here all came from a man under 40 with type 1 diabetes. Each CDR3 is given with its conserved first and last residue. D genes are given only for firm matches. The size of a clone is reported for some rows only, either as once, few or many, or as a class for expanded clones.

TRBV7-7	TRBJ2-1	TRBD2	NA	CASSLEPGTSGSGYNEQFF	TGTGCCAGCAGCTTAGAACCCGGGACTAGCGGGAGTGGCTACAATGAGCAGTTCTTC
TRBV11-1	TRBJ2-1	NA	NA	CASSLTVGSYNEQFF	TGTGCCAGCAGCTTAACGGTCGGGTCGTACAATGAGCAGTTCTTC
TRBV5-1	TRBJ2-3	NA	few	CASSLKTATDTQYF	TGCGCCAGCAGCTTGAAGACAGCTACAGATACGCAGTATTTT
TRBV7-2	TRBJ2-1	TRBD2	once	CASSARGGSYNEQFF	TGTGCCAGCAGCGCACGGGGGGGCTCCTACAATGAGCAGTTCTTC
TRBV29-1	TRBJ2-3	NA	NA	CSLSGSTDTQYF	TGCAGCTTGAGCGGGAGCACAGATACGCAGTATTTT
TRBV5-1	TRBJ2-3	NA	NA	CASSLGGTDTQYF	TGCGCCAGCAGCTTGGGAGGGACAGATACGCAGTATTTT
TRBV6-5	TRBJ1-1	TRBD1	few	CASSYSRTGYPEAFF	TGTGCCAGCAGTTACTCCCGGACAGGGTACCCTGAAGCTTTCTTT
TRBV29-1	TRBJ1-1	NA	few	CSVESTANTEAFF	TGCAGCGTTGAGTCGACAGCGAACACTGAAGCTTTCTTT
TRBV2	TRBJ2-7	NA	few	CASRAVYEQYF	TGTGCCAGCAGGGCTGTATACGAGCAGTACTTC
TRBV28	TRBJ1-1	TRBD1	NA	CASSGWDRGATEAFF	TGTGCCAGCAGTGGGTGGGACAGGGGTGCAACTGAAGCTTTCTTT
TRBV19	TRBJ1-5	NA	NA	CASSGTFGQPQHF	TGTGCCAGTAGCGGGACATTTGGGCAGCCCCAGCATTTT
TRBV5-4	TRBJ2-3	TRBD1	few	CASSRGQFTDTQYF	TGTGCCAGCAGCCGGGGACAGTTCACAGATACGCAGTATTTT
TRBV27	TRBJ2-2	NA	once	CASSLSIRANTGELFF	TGTGCCAGCAGTTTATCGATCAGGGCAAACACCGGGGAGCTGTTTTTT
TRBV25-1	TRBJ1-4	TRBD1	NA	CASSAPGQGALEEKLFF	TGTGCCAGCAGCGCCCCGGGACAGGGTGCGTTGGAGGAAAAACTGTTTTTT
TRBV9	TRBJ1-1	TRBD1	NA	CASSVGRTGGFEAFF	TGTGCCAGCAGCGTAGGGAGGACAGGGGGCTTTGAAGCTTTCTTT
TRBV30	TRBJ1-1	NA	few	CAWGGPLNTEAFF	TGTGCCTGGGGCGGCCCACTGAACACTGAAGCTTTCTTT
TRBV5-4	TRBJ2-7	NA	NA	CASSLGMSYEQYF	TGTGCCAGCAGCTTGGGCATGAGCTACGAGCAGTACTTC
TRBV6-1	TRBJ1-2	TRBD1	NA	CASSELGTGAYTF	TGTGCCAGCAGTGAATTGGGGACAGGGGCCTACACCTTC
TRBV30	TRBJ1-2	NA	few	CAWSVYGRGAYGYTF	TGTGCCTGGAGTGTGTACGGGCGCGGGGCTTATGGCTACACCTTC
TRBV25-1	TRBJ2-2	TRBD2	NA	CASSPGGAVTGELFF	TGTGCCAGCAGTCCCGGGGGGGCCGTCACCGGGGAGCTGTTTTTT
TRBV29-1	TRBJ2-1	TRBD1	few	CSVRQGPFNEQFF	TGCAGCGTTCGACAGGGACCCTTCAATGAGCAGTTCTTC
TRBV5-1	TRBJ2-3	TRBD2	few	CASSSTSGSTDTQYF	TGCGCCAGCAGCTCAACTAGCGGGAGCACAGATACGCAGTATTTT
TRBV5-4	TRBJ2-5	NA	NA	CASSRDLADETQYF	TGTGCCAGCAGCCGTGACTTAGCCGACGAGACCCAGTACTTC
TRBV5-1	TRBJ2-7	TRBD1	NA	CASRVDRGLYEQYF	TGCGCCAGCCGGGTGGACAGGGGGCTCTACGAGCAGTACTTC
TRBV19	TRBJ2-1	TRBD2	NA	CASGLAGVEEQFF	TGTGCCAGCGGACTAGCGGGAGTTGAGGAGCAGTTCTTC
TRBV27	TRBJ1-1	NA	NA	CASSREIMNTEAFF	TGTGCCAGCAGTCGGGAGATCATGAACACTGAAGCTTTCTTT
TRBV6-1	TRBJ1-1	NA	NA	CASSEAGANTDAFF	TGTGCCAGCAGTGAGGCAGGGGCAAACACTGATGCTTTCTTT
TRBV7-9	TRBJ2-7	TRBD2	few	CASSLAGGSYEQYF	TGTGCCAGCAGCTTGGCGGGAGGGAGCTACGAGCAGTACTTC
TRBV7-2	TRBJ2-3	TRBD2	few	CASSLNALAGGQTDTQYF	TGTGCCAGCAGCTTAAATGCACTAGCGGGGGGGCAGACAGATACGCAGTATTTT
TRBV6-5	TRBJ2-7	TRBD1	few	CASSPGQGASYEQYF	TGTGCCAGCAGCCCCGGACAGGGGGCATCCTACGAGCAGTACTTC
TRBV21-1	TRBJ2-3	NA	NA	CASSNPRGRSTDTQYF	TGTGCCAGCAGCAACCCACGGGGGAGAAGCACAGATACGCAGTATTTT
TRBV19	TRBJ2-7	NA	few	CASSTQLTGAYEQYF	TGTGCCAGTAGTACTCAACTCACAGGCGCCTACGAGCAGTACTTC
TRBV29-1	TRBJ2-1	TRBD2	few	CSVVASGLYNEQFF	TGCAGCGTTGTGGCTAGCGGGCTATACAATGAGCAGTTCTTC
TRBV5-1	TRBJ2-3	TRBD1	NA	CASSQGQGPDTQYF	TGCGCCAGCAGCCAAGGACAGGGTCCAGATACGCAGTATTTT
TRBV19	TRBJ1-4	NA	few	CASSSREGPGALFF	TGTGCCAGTAGTTCCCGGGAGGGGCCCGGCGCACTGTTTTTT
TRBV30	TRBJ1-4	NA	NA	CAWSVRLEKLFF	TGTGCCTGGAGTGTACGGTTAGAAAAACTGTTTTTT
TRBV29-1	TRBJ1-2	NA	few	CSVEGQGGGYTF	TGCAGCGTTGAAGGGCAGGGCGGTGGCTACACCTTC
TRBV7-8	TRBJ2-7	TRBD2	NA	CASSLNGGSSYEQYF	TGTGCCAGCAGCTTAAACGGCGGGAGCTCCTACGAGCAGTACTTC
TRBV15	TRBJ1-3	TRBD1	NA	CATRAGTGTYLSGNTIYF	TGTGCCACCAGAGCCGGGACAGGGACATACCTTTCTGGAAACACCATATATTTT
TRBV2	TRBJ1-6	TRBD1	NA	CATLTGWDSPLHF	TGTGCCACCTTGACAGGGTGGGATTCACCCCTCCACTTT
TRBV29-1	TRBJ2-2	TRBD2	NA	CSVAVNSGRSTGELFF	TGCAGCGTTGCTGTAAATAGCGGGAGGAGCACCGGGGAGCTGTTTTTT
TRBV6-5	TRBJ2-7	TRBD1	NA	CATARDRGHEQYF	TGTGCCACCGCCCGGGACAGGGGGCACGAGCAGTACTTC
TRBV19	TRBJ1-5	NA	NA	CASSVAGGNQPQHF	TGTGCCAGTAGTGTCGCAGGGGGCAATCAGCCCCAGCATTTT
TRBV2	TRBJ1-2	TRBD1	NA	CASSVDRGRDGYTF	TGTGCCAGCAGTGTGGACAGGGGGCGGGATGGCTACACCTTC
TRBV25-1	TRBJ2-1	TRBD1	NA	CASSEGQGLNEQFF	TGTGCCAGCAGTGAGGGACAGGGTCTGAATGAGCAGTTCTTC
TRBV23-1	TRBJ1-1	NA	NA	CASSQGGRTEAFF	TGCGCCAGCAGTCAAGGGGGGAGAACTGAAGCTTTCTTT
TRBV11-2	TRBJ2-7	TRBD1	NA	CASSFYRGSADEQYF	TGTGCCAGCAGCTTTTACAGGGGAAGTGCCGACGAGCAGTACTTC
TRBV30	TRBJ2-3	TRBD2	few	CAWRIAGVVDTQYF	TGTGCCTGGAGGATAGCGGGAGTCGTAGATACGCAGTATTTT
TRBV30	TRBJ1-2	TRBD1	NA	CAWSVGTDYGYTF	TGTGCCTGGAGTGTAGGGACAGACTATGGCTACACCTTC
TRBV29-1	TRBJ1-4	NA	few	CSVQGPNEKLFF	TGCAGCGTACAGGGACCTAATGAAAAACTGTTTTTT
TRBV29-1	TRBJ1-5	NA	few	CSVEITENQPQHF	TGCAGCGTTGAAATCACAGAGAATCAGCCCCAGCATTTT
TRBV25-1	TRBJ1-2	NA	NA	CASSEADSYGYTF	TGTGCCAGCAGTGAAGCCGACAGCTATGGCTACACCTTC
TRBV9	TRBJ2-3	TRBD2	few	CASSVGGGGNTQYF	TGTGCCAGCAGCGTAGGCGGGGGGGGGAATACGCAGTATTTT
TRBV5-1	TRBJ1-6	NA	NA	CASSLSQENSPLHF	TGCGCCAGCAGCTTGTCACAGGAAAATTCACCCCTCCACTTT